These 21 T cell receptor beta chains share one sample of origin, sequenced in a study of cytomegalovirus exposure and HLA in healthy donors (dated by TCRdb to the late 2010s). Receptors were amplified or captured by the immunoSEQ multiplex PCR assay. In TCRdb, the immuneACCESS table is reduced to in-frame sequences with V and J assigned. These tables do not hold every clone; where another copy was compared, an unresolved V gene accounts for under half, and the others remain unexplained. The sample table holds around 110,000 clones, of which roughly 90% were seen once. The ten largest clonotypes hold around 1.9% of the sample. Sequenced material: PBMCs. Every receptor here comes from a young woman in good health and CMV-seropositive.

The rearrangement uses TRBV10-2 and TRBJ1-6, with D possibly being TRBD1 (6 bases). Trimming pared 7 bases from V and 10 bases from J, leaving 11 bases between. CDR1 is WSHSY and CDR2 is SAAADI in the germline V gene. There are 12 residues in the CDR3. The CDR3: CASTAQGSPLHF. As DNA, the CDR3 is TGCGCCAGCACAGCCCAGGGGTCACCCCTCCACTTT.

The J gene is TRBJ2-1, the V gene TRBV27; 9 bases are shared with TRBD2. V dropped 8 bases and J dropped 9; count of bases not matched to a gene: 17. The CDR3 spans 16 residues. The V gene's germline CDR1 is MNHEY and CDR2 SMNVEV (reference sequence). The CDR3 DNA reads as TGTGCCAGCCGGGAGGGCAGCGGGGGGCCCTTTAGTGAGCAGTTCTTC. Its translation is CASREGSGGPFSEQFF.

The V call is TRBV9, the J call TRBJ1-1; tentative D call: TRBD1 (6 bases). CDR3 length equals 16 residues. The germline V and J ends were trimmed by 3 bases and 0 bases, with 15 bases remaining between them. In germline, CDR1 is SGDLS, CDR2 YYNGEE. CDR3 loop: CASSAHQGMMNTEAFF. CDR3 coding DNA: TGTGCCAGCAGCGCACACCAGGGGATGATGAACACTGAAGCTTTCTTT.

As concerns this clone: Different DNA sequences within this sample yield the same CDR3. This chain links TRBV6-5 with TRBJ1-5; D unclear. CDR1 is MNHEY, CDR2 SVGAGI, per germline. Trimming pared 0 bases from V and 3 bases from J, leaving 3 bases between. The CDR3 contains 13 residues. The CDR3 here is CASSYSLNQPQHF. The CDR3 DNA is TGTGCCAGCAGTTACTCCCTCAATCAGCCCCAGCATTTT.

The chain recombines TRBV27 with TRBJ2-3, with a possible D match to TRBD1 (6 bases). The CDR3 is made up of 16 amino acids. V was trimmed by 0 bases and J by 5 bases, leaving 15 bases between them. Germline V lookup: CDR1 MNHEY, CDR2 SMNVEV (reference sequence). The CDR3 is CASSLSHRENVDTQYF. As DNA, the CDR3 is TGTGCCAGCAGTTTATCGCACAGGGAAAACGTAGATACGCAGTATTTT.

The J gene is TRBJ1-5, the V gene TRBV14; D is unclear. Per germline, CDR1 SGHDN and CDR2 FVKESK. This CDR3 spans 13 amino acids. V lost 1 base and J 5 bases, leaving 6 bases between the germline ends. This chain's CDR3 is CASSQAPHQPQHF. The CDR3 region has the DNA TGTGCCAGCAGCCAAGCCCCTCATCAGCCCCAGCATTTT.

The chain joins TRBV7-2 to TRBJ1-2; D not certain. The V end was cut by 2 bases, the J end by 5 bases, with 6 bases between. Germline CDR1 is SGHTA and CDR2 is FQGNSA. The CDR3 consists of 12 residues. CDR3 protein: CASSLKSYGYTF. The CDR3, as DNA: TGTGCCAGCAGCTTAAAGAGTTATGGCTACACCTTC.

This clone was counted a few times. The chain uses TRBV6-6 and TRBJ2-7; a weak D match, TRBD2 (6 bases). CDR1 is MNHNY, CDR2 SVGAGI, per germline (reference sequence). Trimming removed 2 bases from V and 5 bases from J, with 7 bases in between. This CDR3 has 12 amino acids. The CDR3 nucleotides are TGTGCCAGCAGTTACAGGGAGGACGAGCAGTACGTC. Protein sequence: CASSYREDEQYV.

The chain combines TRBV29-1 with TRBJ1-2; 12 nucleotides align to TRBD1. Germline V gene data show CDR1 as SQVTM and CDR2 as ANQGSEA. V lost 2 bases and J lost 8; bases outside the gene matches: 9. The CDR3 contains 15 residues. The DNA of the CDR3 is TGCAGCGTTGAACCGGGACAGGGGGCTCTAGAAGGCTACACCTTC. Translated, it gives CSVEPGQGALEGYTF.

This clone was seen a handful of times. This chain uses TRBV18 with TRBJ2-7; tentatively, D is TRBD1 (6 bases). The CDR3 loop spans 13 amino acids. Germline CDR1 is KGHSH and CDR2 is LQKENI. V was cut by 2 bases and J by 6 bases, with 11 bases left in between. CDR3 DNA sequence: TGTGCCAGCTCACCAAGTATGGGGGCCGAGCAGTACTTC. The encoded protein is CASSPSMGAEQYF.

The CDR3 region is CASRAGTGREKLFF. The CDR3 DNA reads as TGCGCCAGCAGGGCCGGGACAGGGAGAGAAAAACTGTTTTTT. The V call is TRBV10-1, the J call TRBJ1-4, with 9 bases that match TRBD1. In germline, CDR1 is WNHNN, CDR2 SYGVQD (reference sequence). The CDR3 totals 14 residues. V gave up 6 bases and J gave up 8 bases; unmatched junction bases: 7.

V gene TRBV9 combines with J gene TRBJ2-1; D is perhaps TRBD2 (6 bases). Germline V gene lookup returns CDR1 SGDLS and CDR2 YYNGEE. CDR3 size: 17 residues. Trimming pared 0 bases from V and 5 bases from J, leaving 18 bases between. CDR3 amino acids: CASSVGLVNRGNNEQFF. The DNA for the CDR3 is TGTGCCAGCAGCGTAGGACTAGTTAATAGGGGTAACAATGAGCAGTTCTTC. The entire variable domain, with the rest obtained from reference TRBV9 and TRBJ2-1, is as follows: DSGVTQTPKHLITATGQRVTLRCSPRSGDLSVYWYQQSLDQGLQFLIQYYNGEERAKGNILERFSAQQFPDLHSELNLSSLELGDSALYFCASSVGLVNRGNNEQFFGPGTRLTVL.

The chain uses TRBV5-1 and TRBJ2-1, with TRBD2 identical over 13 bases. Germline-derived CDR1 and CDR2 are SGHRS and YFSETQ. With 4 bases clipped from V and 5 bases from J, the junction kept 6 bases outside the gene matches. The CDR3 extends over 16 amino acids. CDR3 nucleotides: TGCGCCAGCAGCCGGGGAGGGACTAGCGGGGACAATGAGCAGTTCTTC. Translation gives CASSRGGTSGDNEQFF. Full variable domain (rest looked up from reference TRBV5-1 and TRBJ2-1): KAGVTQTPRYLIKTRGQQVTLSCSPISGHRSVSWYQQTPGQGLQFLFEYFSETQRNKGNFPGRFSGRQFSNSRSEMNVSTLELGDSALYLCASSRGGTSGDNEQFFGPGTRLTVL.

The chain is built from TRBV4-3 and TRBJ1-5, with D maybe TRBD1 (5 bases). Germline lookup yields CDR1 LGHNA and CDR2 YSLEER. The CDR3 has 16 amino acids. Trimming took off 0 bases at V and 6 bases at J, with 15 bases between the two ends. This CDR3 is CASSQEVTRVIQPQHF. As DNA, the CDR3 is TGCGCCAGCAGCCAAGAGGTGACCAGGGTAATTCAGCCCCAGCATTTT.

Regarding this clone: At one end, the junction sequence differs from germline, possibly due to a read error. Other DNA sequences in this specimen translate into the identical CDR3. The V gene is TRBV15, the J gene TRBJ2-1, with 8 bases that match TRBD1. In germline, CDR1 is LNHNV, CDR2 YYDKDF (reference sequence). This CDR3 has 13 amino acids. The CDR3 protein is CATSRDRGNEQFF. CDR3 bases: TGTGCCACCAGCCGAGACAGGGGCAATGAGCAGTTCTTC.

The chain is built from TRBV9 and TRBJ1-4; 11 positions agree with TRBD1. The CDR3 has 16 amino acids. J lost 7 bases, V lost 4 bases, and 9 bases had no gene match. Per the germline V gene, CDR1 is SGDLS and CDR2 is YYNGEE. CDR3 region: CASSSSSGTGGEKLFF. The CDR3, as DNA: TGTGCCAGCAGCTCAAGTTCCGGGACAGGGGGTGAAAAACTGTTTTTT.

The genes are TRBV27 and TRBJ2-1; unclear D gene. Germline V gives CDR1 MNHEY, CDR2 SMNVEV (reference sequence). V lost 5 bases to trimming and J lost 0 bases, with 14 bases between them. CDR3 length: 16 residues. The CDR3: CASSQLGIFSYNEQFF. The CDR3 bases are TGTGCCAGCAGTCAACTGGGCATCTTCTCCTACAATGAGCAGTTCTTC.

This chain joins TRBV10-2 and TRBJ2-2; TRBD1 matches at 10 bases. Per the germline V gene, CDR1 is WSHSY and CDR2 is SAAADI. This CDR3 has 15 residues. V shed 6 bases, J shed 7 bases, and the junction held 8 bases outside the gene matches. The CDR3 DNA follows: TGCGCCAGCAGCCCGGACAGGGGGGGTTACGGGGAGCTGTTTTTT. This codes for CASSPDRGGYGELFF.

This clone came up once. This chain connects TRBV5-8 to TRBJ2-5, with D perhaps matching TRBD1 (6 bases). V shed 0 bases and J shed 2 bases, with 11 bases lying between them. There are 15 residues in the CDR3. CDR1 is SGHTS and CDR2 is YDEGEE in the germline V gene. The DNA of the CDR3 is TGTGCCAGCAGCTTGGCGTTAGGGGGACAAGAGACCCAGTACTTC. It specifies CASSLALGGQETQYF.

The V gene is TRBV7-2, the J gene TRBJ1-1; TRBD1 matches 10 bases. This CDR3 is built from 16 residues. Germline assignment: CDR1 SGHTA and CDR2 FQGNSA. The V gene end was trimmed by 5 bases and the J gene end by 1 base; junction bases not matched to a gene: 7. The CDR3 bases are TGTGCCAGCAGCGCCGGGACAGGGGCGCCGAACACTGAAGCTTTCTTT. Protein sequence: CASSAGTGAPNTEAFF.

This chain's CDR3 is CASSLEGDGIQYF. The CDR3 nucleotides read TGTGCCAGCAGCCTGGAGGGGGACGGCATTCAGTACTTC. The V gene is TRBV5-8, the J gene TRBJ2-4; D is perhaps TRBD1 or TRBD2 (6 bases each). Trimming pared 4 bases from V and 9 bases from J, leaving 14 bases between. This CDR3 contains 13 residues. Germline V gene lookup returns CDR1 SGHTS and CDR2 YDEGEE.